The 5 T cell receptor beta chains below come from one sample, sequenced in a study of blood T cell repertoires in COVID-19. Libraries were prepared by immunoSEQ multiplex PCR; TCRdb keeps only in-frame clonotypes and omits some of them. Among about 180,000 clones listed, over 65% were seen once. Material for sequencing was peripheral blood. These receptors all stem from a person aged 70 to 85 with COVID-19, enrolled during active disease.

The V gene is TRBV3-1 (or the pseudogene TRBV3-2), the J gene TRBJ2-3; possibly TRBD2 for D (5 bases). Germline CDR1 is LGHDT and CDR2 is YNNKEL (reference sequence). V was pared by 3 bases and J by 2 bases, with 21 bases between. This CDR3 region has 18 residues. The CDR3 reads CASSHQRPQEDLTDTQYF. CDR3 in DNA: TGTGCCAGCAGCCACCAACGACCCCAGGAGGACCTCACAGATACGCAGTATTTT.

J is TRBJ1-2 and V is TRBV21-1. TRBV21-1 is a pseudogene segment. The CDR3 is made up of 14 amino acids. CDR3 DNA sequence: TGTGCCAGTAAAAGCCTCTATGATTTCTATGGCTACACCTTC. Translated: CASKSLYDFYGYTF.

This clone was counted between two and nine times. This chain joins TRBV5-1 and TRBJ2-5; no definite D call. CDR3 length: 13 residues. Germline-derived CDR1 and CDR2 are SGHRS and YFSETQ. Trimming removed 4 bases from V and 4 bases from J, with 11 bases in between. Here the CDR3 reads CASSIDPGETQYF. DNA of the CDR3: TGCGCCAGCAGCATCGACCCGGGAGAGACCCAGTACTTC.

This clone has just one count. The V and J genes are TRBV6-5 and TRBJ2-5; 9 bases are a match to TRBD1. The CDR3 totals 15 residues. The V segment lost 6 bases and the J segment 2 bases; nucleotides outside the gene matches: 7. Germline V CDR1 and CDR2: MNHEY, SVGAGI. DNA for the CDR3: TGTGCCAGCAGGCAAACAGGGGGCCAACAAGAGACCCAGTACTTC. This encodes CASRQTGGQQETQYF.

The rearrangement joins TRBV5-5 to TRBJ1-2; possibly TRBD1 for D (6 bases). Germline V gene data show CDR1 as SGHKS and CDR2 as YYEKEE (reference sequence). Trimming removed 0 bases from V and 3 bases from J, with 9 bases in between. The CDR3 sequence is 14 residues long. CDR3 coding DNA: TGTGCCAGCAGCTTGGGCAGGGGCGACTATGGCTACACCTTC. Translated: CASSLGRGDYGYTF.